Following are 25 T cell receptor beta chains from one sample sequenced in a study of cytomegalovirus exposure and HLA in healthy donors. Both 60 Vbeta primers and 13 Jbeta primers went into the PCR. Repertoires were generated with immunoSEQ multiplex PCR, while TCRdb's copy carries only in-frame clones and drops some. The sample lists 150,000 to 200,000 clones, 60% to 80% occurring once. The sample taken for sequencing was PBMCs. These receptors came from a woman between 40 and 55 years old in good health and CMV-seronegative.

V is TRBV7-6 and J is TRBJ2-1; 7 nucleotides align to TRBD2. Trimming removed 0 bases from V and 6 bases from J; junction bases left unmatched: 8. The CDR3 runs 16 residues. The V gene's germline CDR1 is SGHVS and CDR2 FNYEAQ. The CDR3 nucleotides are TGTGCCAGCAGCTTAGCGTTGCGGGAGAAGAGCAATGAGCAGTTCTTC. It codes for CASSLALREKSNEQFF.

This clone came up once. The CDR3 is CASSPTRGAGDEQYF. CDR3 nucleotides: TGTGCCAGCAGCCCCACCAGAGGAGCGGGGGACGAGCAGTACTTC. The V call is TRBV7-8, the J call TRBJ2-7, with 8 bases that match TRBD2. V was clipped by 5 bases and J by 5 bases; unmatched bases: 11. The germline gives CDR1 SGHVS, CDR2 FQNEAQ. CDR3 size: 15 residues.

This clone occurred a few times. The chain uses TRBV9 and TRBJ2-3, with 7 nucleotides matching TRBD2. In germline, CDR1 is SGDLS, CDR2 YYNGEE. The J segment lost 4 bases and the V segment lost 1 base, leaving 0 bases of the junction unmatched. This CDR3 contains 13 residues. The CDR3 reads CASSVTSADTQYF. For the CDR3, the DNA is TGTGCCAGCAGCGTAACTAGCGCAGATACGCAGTATTTT.

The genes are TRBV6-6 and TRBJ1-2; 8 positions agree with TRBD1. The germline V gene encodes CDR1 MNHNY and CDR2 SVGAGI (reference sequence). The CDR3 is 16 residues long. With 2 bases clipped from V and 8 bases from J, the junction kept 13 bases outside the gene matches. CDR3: CASSYPRTGYSQGYTF. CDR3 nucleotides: TGTGCCAGCAGTTACCCGCGGACAGGGTACAGTCAGGGCTACACCTTC.

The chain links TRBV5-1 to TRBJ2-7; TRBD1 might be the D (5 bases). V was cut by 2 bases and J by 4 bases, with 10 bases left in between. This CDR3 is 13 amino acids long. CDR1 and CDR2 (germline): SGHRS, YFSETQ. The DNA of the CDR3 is TGCGCCAGCAGCTTAGACCAGGGTTACGAGCAGTACTTC. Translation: CASSLDQGYEQYF.

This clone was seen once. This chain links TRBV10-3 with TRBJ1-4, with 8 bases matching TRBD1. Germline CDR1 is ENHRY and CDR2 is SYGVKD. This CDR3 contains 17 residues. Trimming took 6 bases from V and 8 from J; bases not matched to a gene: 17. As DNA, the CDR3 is TGTGCCATCAGCCCTTCGATTGGACAGGGCGTCGGCGAAAAACTGTTTTTT. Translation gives CAISPSIGQGVGEKLFF.

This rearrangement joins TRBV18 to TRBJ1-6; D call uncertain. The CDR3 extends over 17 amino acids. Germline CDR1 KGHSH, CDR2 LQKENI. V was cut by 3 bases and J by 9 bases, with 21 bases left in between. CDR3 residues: CASSPSILDTEGSPLHF. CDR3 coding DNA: TGTGCCAGCTCACCCTCAATCCTTGACACCGAGGGTTCACCCCTCCACTTT. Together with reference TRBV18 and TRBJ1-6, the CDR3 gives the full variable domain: NAGVMQNPRHLVRRRGQEARLRCSPMKGHSHVYWYRQLPEEGLKFMVYLQKENIIDESGMPKERFSAEFPKEGPSILRIQQVVRGDSAAYFCASSPSILDTEGSPLHFGNGTRLTVT.

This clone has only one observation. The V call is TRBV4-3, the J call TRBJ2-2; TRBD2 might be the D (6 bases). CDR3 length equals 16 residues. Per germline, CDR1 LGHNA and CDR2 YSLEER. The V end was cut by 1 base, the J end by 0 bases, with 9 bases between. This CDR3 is CASSQGRGANTGELFF. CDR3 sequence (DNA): TGCGCCAGCAGCCAAGGGCGCGGGGCGAACACCGGGGAGCTGTTTTTT.

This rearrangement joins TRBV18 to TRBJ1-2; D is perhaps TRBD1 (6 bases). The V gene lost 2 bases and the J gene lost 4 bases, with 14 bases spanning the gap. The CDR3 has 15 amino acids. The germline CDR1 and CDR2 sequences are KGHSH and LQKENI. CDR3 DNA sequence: TGTGCCAGCTCACCAAGACAGGAACGGAGCTATGGCTACACCTTC. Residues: CASSPRQERSYGYTF.

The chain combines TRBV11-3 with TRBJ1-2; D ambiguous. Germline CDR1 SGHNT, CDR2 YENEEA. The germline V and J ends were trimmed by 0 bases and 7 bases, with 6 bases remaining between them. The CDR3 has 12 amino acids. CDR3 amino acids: CASSLDRFGYTF. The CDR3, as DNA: TGTGCCAGCAGCTTAGACAGGTTTGGCTACACCTTC.

The CDR3 is CASSRGTVGNYGYTF. Here the CDR3 DNA reads TGCGCCAGCAGCCGAGGGACAGTCGGCAACTATGGCTACACCTTC. The genes are TRBV4-1 and TRBJ1-2; 7 bases are a match to TRBD1. The CDR3 sequence is 15 residues long. Germline CDR1 reads MGHRA; CDR2 reads YSYEKL. The V gene end was trimmed by 4 bases and the J gene end by 2 bases; junction bases not matched to a gene: 7.

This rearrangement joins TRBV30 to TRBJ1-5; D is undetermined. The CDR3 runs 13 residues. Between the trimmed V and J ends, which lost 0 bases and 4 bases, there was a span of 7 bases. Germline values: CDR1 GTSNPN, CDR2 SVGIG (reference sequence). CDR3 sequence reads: CAWSVRGNQPQHF. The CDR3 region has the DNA TGTGCCTGGAGTGTACGCGGGAATCAGCCCCAGCATTTT.

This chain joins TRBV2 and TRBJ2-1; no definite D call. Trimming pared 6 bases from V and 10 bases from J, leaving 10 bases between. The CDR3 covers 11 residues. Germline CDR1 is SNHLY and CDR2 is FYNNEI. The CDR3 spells CASRPLWEQFF. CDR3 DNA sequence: TGTGCCAGCAGACCACTCTGGGAGCAGTTCTTC. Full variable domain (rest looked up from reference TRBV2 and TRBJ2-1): EPEVTQTPSHQVTQMGQEVILRCVPISNHLYFYWYRQILGQKVEFLVSFYNNEISEKSEIFDDQFSVERPDGSNFTLKIRSTKLEDSAMYFCASRPLWEQFFGPGTRLTVL.

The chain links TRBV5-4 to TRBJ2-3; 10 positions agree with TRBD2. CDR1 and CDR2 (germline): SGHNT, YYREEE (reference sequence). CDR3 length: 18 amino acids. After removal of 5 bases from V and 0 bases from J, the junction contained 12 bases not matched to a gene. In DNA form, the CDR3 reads TGTGCCAGCAGAGTCGGACTAGCGGTGTCAACTAGCACAGATACGCAGTATTTT. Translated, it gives CASRVGLAVSTSTDTQYF.

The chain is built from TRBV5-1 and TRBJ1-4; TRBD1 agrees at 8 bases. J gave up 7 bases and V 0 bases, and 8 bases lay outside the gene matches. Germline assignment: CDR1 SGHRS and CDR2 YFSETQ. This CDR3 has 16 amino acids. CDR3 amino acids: CASSLGPRDRIEKLFF. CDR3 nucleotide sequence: TGCGCCAGCAGCTTGGGCCCCCGGGACAGGATTGAAAAACTGTTTTTT.

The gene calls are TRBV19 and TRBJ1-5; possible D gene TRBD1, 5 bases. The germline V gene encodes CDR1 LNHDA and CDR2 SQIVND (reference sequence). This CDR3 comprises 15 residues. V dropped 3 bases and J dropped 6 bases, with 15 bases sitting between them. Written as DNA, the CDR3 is TGTGCCAGTAGTATTGGGGGGGGAAGGGGTCAGCCCCAGCATTTT. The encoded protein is CASSIGGGRGQPQHF.

The CDR3 nucleotides read TGTGCCACCAGCAGAGGAAACGACAGGGCTTCCTACGAGCAGTACTTC. This translates into CATSRGNDRASYEQYF. V gene TRBV15 combines with J gene TRBJ2-7; 7 nucleotides align to TRBD1. The junction had 7 bases not matched to a gene; V was cut back by 1 base and J by 1 base. CDR1 and CDR2 (germline): LNHNV, YYDKDF (reference sequence). This CDR3 has 16 residues. Complete variable domain (other parts from reference TRBV15 and TRBJ2-7): DAMVIQNPRYQVTQFGKPVTLSCSQTLNHNVMYWYQQKSSQAPKLLFHYYDKDFNNEADTPDNFQSRRPNTSFCFLDIRSPGLGDTAMYLCATSRGNDRASYEQYFGPGTRLTVT.

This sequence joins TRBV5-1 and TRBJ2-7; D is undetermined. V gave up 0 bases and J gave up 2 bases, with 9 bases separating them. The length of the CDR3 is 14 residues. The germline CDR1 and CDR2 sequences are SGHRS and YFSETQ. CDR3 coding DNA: TGCGCCAGCAGCTTGGCTGGAGAGGCCTACGAGCAGTACTTC. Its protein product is CASSLAGEAYEQYF.

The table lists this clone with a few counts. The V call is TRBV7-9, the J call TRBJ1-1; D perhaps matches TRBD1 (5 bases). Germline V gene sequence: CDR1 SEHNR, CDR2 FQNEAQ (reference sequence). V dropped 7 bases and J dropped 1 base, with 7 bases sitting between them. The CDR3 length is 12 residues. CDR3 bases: TGTGCCAGCAAAACAGGGAACACTGAAGCTTTCTTT. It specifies CASKTGNTEAFF.

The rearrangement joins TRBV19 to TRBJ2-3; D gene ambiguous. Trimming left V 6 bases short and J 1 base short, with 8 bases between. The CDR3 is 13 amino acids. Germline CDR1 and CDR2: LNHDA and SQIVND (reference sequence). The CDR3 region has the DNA TGTGCCAGTAGAGTTTCGGGCACAGATACGCAGTATTTT. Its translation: CASRVSGTDTQYF.

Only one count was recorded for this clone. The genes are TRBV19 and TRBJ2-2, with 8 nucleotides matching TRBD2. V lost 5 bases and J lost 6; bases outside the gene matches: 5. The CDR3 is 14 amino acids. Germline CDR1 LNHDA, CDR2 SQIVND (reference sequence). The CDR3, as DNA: TGTGCCAGTAGTTCGGGAGGGGAATCCGGGGAGCTGTTTTTT. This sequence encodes CASSSGGESGELFF.

The CDR3 region is CASRHDQERNIQYF. The CDR3 nucleotides read TGTGCCAGCAGGCATGACCAAGAGCGGAACATTCAGTACTTC. The chain combines TRBV6-1 with TRBJ2-4, with D tentatively TRBD2 (5 bases). Deletions cut 6 bases from V and 7 bases from J, with 16 bases between. CDR3 length: 14 amino acids. CDR1 is MNHNS and CDR2 is SASEGT in the germline V gene.

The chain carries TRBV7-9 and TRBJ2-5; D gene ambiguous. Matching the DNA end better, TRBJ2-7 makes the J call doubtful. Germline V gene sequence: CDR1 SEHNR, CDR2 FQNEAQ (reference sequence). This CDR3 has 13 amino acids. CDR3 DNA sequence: TGTGCCAGCAGCCAGTCCACAGAATACGAGCAGTACTTC. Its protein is CASSQSTEYEQYF.

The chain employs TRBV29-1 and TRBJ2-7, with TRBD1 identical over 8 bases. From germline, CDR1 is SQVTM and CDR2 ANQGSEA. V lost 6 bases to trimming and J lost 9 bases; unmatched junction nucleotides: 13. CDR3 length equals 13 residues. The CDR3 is CSVRGRDRFAQYF. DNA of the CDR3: TGCAGCGTCCGTGGCCGGGACAGGTTTGCGCAGTACTTC.

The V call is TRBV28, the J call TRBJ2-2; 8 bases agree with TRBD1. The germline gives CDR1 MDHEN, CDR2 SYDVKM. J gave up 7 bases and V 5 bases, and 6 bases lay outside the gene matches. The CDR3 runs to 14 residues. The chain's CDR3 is CASSPSGGFGELFF. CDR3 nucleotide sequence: TGTGCCAGCAGTCCATCAGGGGGCTTCGGGGAGCTGTTTTTT.